These 8 T cell receptor beta chains came from one sample sequenced in a study of cytomegalovirus exposure and HLA in healthy donors. PCR primers comprised 60 Vbeta and 13 Jbeta primers. Assay used: immunoSEQ multiplex PCR; TCRdb lists only in-frame clones, some missing. The data show approximately 130,000 clones, about three quarters seen once. What was sequenced was PBMCs. Receptor source: a female donor in good health and CMV-seropositive.

This chain joins TRBV5-1 and TRBJ2-5; the D gene is possibly TRBD1 (6 bases). The DNA end is more similar to TRBJ2-7, so the J call may be wrong. The CDR3 is made up of 14 amino acids. From germline, CDR1 is SGHRS and CDR2 YFSETQ. Here the CDR3 reads CASSLAEGGYEQYF. CDR3 coding DNA: TGCGCCAGCAGCTTGGCCGAAGGGGGCTACGAGCAGTACTTC.

This rearrangement joins TRBV7-6 to TRBJ1-4, with TRBD1 matching over 11 bases. The CDR3 extends over 15 amino acids. Germline V gene sequence: CDR1 SGHVS, CDR2 FNYEAQ. Losses at the gene ends were 5 bases for V and 7 bases for J; bases not matched to a gene: 6. In DNA form, the CDR3 reads TGTGCCAGCAGCCCGGAGGGACAGGGGGGTGAAAAACTGTTTTTT. As protein: CASSPEGQGGEKLFF. The entire variable domain, with the rest obtained from reference TRBV7-6 and TRBJ1-4, is as follows: GAGVSQSPRYKVTKRGQDVALRCDPISGHVSLYWYRQALGQGPEFLTYFNYEAQQDKSGLPNDRFSAERPEGSISTLTIQRTEQRDSAMYRCASSPEGQGGEKLFFGSGTQLSVL.

V is TRBV7-3 and J is TRBJ2-3; D gene ambiguous. This CDR3 has 13 amino acids. Germline V gene lookup returns CDR1 SGHTA and CDR2 FQGTGA. V was cut by 3 bases and J by 3 bases, with 7 bases left in between. The CDR3 here is CASSLGLTDTQYF. CDR3 DNA: TGTGCCAGCAGCTTGGGCCTTACAGATACGCAGTATTTT.

In its sample, this clone was seen a few times. The V and J genes are TRBV7-9 and TRBJ2-5, with D perhaps TRBD1 (5 bases). The germline V and J ends were trimmed by 1 base and 2 bases, with 5 bases remaining between them. The CDR3 is made up of 13 amino acids. Germline CDR1 SEHNR, CDR2 FQNEAQ (reference sequence). The CDR3 reads CASSLEGQETQYF. The CDR3 region has the DNA TGTGCCAGCAGCTTAGAGGGGCAAGAGACCCAGTACTTC.

This rearrangement joins TRBV5-4 to TRBJ1-2, with a tentative D call TRBD1 (5 bases). This CDR3 is built from 11 residues. Germline CDR1 is SGHNT and CDR2 is YYREEE (reference sequence). The ends were cut back, 6 bases at V and 3 bases at J, with 6 bases in the middle. CDR3 protein: CASKTDYGYTF. In nucleotides, the CDR3 is TGTGCCAGCAAGACAGACTATGGCTACACCTTC.

The V gene is TRBV6-1, the J gene TRBJ2-7; 8 bases fit TRBD1. The CDR3 has 15 amino acids. Per the germline V gene, CDR1 is MNHNS and CDR2 is SASEGT. After removal of 3 bases from V and 3 bases from J, the junction contained 7 bases not matched to a gene. The CDR3 coding sequence is TGTGCCAGCAGTGATCTCACAGGGGGTATCTACGAGCAGTACTTC. Its protein product is CASSDLTGGIYEQYF.

This clone was detected only once. This sequence joins TRBV28 and TRBJ2-5; D gene uncertain. This CDR3 comprises 14 residues. The V gene's germline CDR1 is MDHEN and CDR2 SYDVKM. V lost 2 bases and J lost 11, with 18 bases in between. This CDR3 is CASSLIYVDNQQYF. The CDR3 DNA sequence: TGTGCCAGCAGTTTAATTTACGTTGACAATCAGCAGTACTTC.

This sequence joins TRBV7-3 and TRBJ2-5; weak D call: TRBD2 (5 bases). Between the trimmed V and J ends, which lost 2 bases and 0 bases, there was a span of 10 bases. The germline gives CDR1 SGHTA, CDR2 FQGTGA. CDR3 length equals 15 residues. The CDR3 loop is CASSLGGSDQETQYF. For the CDR3, the DNA is TGTGCCAGCAGCTTAGGAGGCAGCGACCAAGAGACCCAGTACTTC.